Below are 25 T cell receptor beta chains sequenced from a single sample in a study of blood T cell repertoires in COVID-19. Sequencing used immunoSEQ multiplex PCR; TCRdb keeps in-frame clones, though not all of them. The table includes some 99,000 clones, 87% detected once. Sequencing was carried out using peripheral blood. The receptor set was obtained from a man between 65 and 85 years old with acute or convalescent COVID-19.

The chain recombines TRBV10-3 with TRBJ1-1; 9 nucleotides align to TRBD1. Germline values: CDR1 ENHRY, CDR2 SYGVKD. Trimming cost V 6 bases and J 2 bases; bases outside gene matches: 7. The CDR3 covers 15 residues. This chain's CDR3 is CAIRRDRAGNTEAFF. CDR3 DNA sequence: TGTGCCATCAGGAGGGACAGGGCTGGAAACACTGAAGCTTTCTTT.

The gene calls are TRBV19 and TRBJ2-1; 10 positions agree with TRBD1. Germline V gene data show CDR1 as LNHDA and CDR2 as SQIVND (reference sequence). Germline trimming cut 5 bases from V and 5 bases from J; bases unmatched to any gene: 6. This CDR3 spans 15 amino acids. The CDR3 protein is CASSAGTGAHNEQFF. CDR3 bases: TGTGCCAGTAGTGCCGGGACAGGGGCCCACAATGAGCAGTTCTTC. Using reference TRBV19 and TRBJ2-1 for the parts outside the CDR3, the full variable domain is DGGITQSPKYLFRKEGQNVTLSCEQNLNHDAMYWYRQDPGQGLRLIYYSQIVNDFQKGDIAEGYSVSREKKESFPLTVTSAQKNPTAFYLCASSAGTGAHNEQFFGPGTRLTVL.

Only a few counts were recorded for this clone. The rearrangement uses TRBV27 and TRBJ1-5; 10 bases agree with TRBD1. The V segment lost 5 bases and the J segment 2 bases; nucleotides outside the gene matches: 3. CDR1 and CDR2 (germline): MNHEY, SMNVEV (reference sequence). This CDR3 region has 15 residues. The CDR3 sequence is CASSPGTGGNQPQHF. Here the CDR3 DNA reads TGTGCCAGCAGTCCCGGGACAGGGGGCAATCAGCCCCAGCATTTT.

The chain couples TRBV7-8 to TRBJ2-5; the D is unclear. Germline V CDR1 and CDR2: SGHVS, FQNEAQ. Trimming removed 5 bases from V and 5 bases from J, with 12 bases in between. The length of the CDR3 is 13 residues. The CDR3 region has the DNA TGTGCCAGCAGCCGAGAGGCTAGGGAGACCCAGTACTTC. Protein product: CASSREARETQYF.

The gene calls are TRBV2 and TRBJ2-7; D is unclear. Germline V gene data show CDR1 as SNHLY and CDR2 as FYNNEI. Trimming removed 4 bases at V and 3 bases at J, with 13 bases between. The CDR3 sequence is 14 residues long. Here the CDR3 reads CASSVTTLIYEQYF. The CDR3 coding sequence is TGTGCCAGCAGTGTAACTACCCTTATCTACGAGCAGTACTTC.

This chain connects TRBV19 to TRBJ1-5; D possibly corresponds to TRBD1 (5 bases). CDR1 LNHDA and CDR2 SQIVND come from the germline V gene (reference sequence). The CDR3 has 15 residues. The ends were cut back, 6 bases at V and 2 bases at J, with 14 bases in the middle. The CDR3 DNA sequence: TGTGCCAGTAGCCCGCCGGGGGGTGGCAATCAGCCCCAGCATTTT. Amino acid sequence: CASSPPGGGNQPQHF.

The J gene is TRBJ2-5, the V gene TRBV19, with a possible D match to TRBD2 (6 bases). This CDR3 is 15 amino acids long. Trimming took off 3 bases at V and 2 bases at J, with 13 bases between the two ends. The germline V gene encodes CDR1 LNHDA and CDR2 SQIVND (reference sequence). The CDR3 coding sequence is TGTGCCAGTAGTATTCCGGGACTCACTCAAGAGACCCAGTACTTC. It encodes CASSIPGLTQETQYF.

The gene calls are TRBV6-5 and TRBJ1-1; D remains unclear. Trimming pared 7 bases from V and 4 bases from J, leaving 7 bases between. CDR1 is MNHEY and CDR2 is SVGAGI in the germline V gene. This CDR3 has 11 amino acids. Here the CDR3 reads CASIEATEAFF. In DNA, the CDR3 is TGTGCCAGCATAGAGGCCACTGAAGCTTTCTTT.

The chain combines TRBV2 with TRBJ1-2; TRBD1 agrees at 7 bases. Looked up from germline, CDR1 is SNHLY and CDR2 is FYNNEI. Germline trimming cut 5 bases from V and 5 bases from J; bases unmatched to any gene: 8. The CDR3 consists of 14 residues. In DNA form, the CDR3 reads TGTGCCAGCAGTTCCGGGACAGAGAGGTATGGCTACACCTTC. Amino acids: CASSSGTERYGYTF.

This sequence joins TRBV15 and TRBJ1-2; D might be TRBD1 (5 bases). Germline values: CDR1 LNHNV, CDR2 YYDKDF (reference sequence). V was pared by 1 base and J by 5 bases, with 11 bases between. The CDR3 runs 14 residues. The DNA for the CDR3 is TGTGCCACCAGCAGAGGGGGGGACGGTTATGGCTACACCTTC. It translates to CATSRGGDGYGYTF.

The chain combines TRBV7-8 with TRBJ2-1; tentative D call: TRBD2 (5 bases). The CDR3 sequence is 15 residues long. Germline CDR1 reads SGHVS; CDR2 reads FQNEAQ. The ends were cut back, 5 bases at V and 4 bases at J, with 15 bases in the middle. In nucleotides, the CDR3 is TGTGCCAGCAGCCAGCTTGTGGGAGCGTACAATGAGCAGTTCTTC. Amino acids: CASSQLVGAYNEQFF.

The chain joins TRBV6-2 or TRBV6-3 to TRBJ1-2, with a weak D call TRBD1 (6 bases). Germline V gene lookup returns CDR1 MNHEY and CDR2 SVGEGT. Trimming removed 1 base at V and 5 bases at J, with 11 bases between. The CDR3 has 14 amino acids. CDR3 DNA: TGTGCCAGCAGTTACTTGGGCAGGGGATATGGCTACACCTTC. Translated, it gives CASSYLGRGYGYTF.

About this clone: This sample includes further DNA sequences coding for the same CDR3. V usage is TRBV19 and J usage is TRBJ2-7, with D perhaps TRBD1 (5 bases). Trimming took 3 bases from V and 0 from J, leaving 12 bases between them. CDR1 and CDR2 from the germline V gene are LNHDA and SQIVND (reference sequence). The CDR3 length is 15 residues. This CDR3 reads CASSIGPDSSYEQYF. The CDR3 DNA reads as TGTGCCAGTAGTATTGGTCCCGACAGCTCCTACGAGCAGTACTTC.

The chain links TRBV11-2 to TRBJ2-7; D unclear. CDR3 size: 15 residues. V gave up 4 bases and J gave up 10 bases, with 23 bases separating them. Germline CDR1 reads SGHAT; CDR2 reads FQNNGV. CDR3 sequence (DNA): TGTGCCAGCAGCTCCTTGATTGGGCGCGCAAGGTCACAGTACTTC. Residues: CASSSLIGRARSQYF.

CDR3: CASSLDGQTYGYTF. The CDR3 coding sequence is TGCGCCAGCAGCTTGGATGGACAGACTTATGGCTACACCTTC. The V call is TRBV5-1, the J call TRBJ1-2; possibly TRBD1 for D (6 bases). This CDR3 has 14 amino acids. V dropped 0 bases and J dropped 5 bases, with 11 bases sitting between them. Per germline, CDR1 SGHRS and CDR2 YFSETQ.

This clone appeared once. V gene TRBV28 combines with J gene TRBJ1-4; D is uncertain. V lost 5 bases and J lost 7, with 11 bases in between. Germline CDR1 and CDR2: MDHEN and SYDVKM. This CDR3 is built from 13 residues. The CDR3 loop is CASSSHSPEKLFF. DNA of the CDR3: TGTGCCAGCAGTAGCCATTCACCTGAAAAACTGTTTTTT. The variable domain in full, completed from reference TRBV28 and TRBJ1-4, reads DVKVTQSSRYLVKRTGEKVFLECVQDMDHENMFWYRQDPGLGLRLIYFSYDVKMKEKGDIPEGYSVSREKKERFSLILESASTNQTSMYLCASSSHSPEKLFFGSGTQLSVL.

This rearrangement joins TRBV7-6 to TRBJ2-5; TRBD1 aligns across 8 bases. J was trimmed by 4 bases and V by 5 bases; bases with no gene match: 12. CDR3 size: 16 residues. Germline V gene data show CDR1 as SGHVS and CDR2 as FNYEAQ. The CDR3 sequence: CASSIRRWTGIETQYF. The CDR3 DNA reads TGTGCCAGCAGCATCCGCCGTTGGACAGGGATAGAGACCCAGTACTTC.

This chain links TRBV7-2 with TRBJ2-1, with 10 bases fitting TRBD2. The germline gives CDR1 SGHTA, CDR2 FQGNSA. The V gene end was trimmed by 5 bases and the J gene end by 1 base; junction bases not matched to a gene: 2. This CDR3 contains 15 residues. DNA of the CDR3: TGTGCCAGCAGCCGGACTAGCGGATCCTACAATGAGCAGTTCTTC. It is translated as CASSRTSGSYNEQFF.

V gene TRBV28 combines with J gene TRBJ1-2; D may be TRBD1 (6 bases). The CDR3 is made up of 12 amino acids. V lost 5 bases and J lost 8, with 12 bases in between. Looked up from germline, CDR1 is MDHEN and CDR2 is SYDVKM. CDR3 amino acids: CASSPTGSGYTF. CDR3 coding DNA: TGTGCCAGCAGTCCCACAGGGAGCGGCTACACCTTC.

The CDR3 reads CASSYWAQDRVYNEQFF. As DNA, the CDR3 is TGTGCCAGCAGCTATTGGGCCCAGGACAGGGTCTACAATGAGCAGTTCTTC. This chain joins TRBV5-8 and TRBJ2-1, with 8 nucleotides matching TRBD1. From germline, CDR1 is SGHTS and CDR2 YDEGEE. Trimming took 3 bases from V and 3 from J; bases not matched to a gene: 11. The CDR3 loop spans 17 amino acids.

The genes are TRBV5-4 and TRBJ2-7; 10 positions match TRBD2. This CDR3 contains 16 residues. V was pared by 0 bases and J by 2 bases, with 5 bases of the junction left unmatched. CDR1 and CDR2 from the germline V gene are SGHNT and YYREEE (reference sequence). The CDR3 spells CASSLARTSGAYEQYF. CDR3 nucleotide sequence: TGTGCCAGCAGCTTGGCTAGGACTAGCGGCGCCTACGAGCAGTACTTC.

This chain joins TRBV29-1 and TRBJ2-1; 7 bases are a match to TRBD2. Germline assignment: CDR1 SQVTM and CDR2 ANQGSEA. The CDR3 is made up of 18 amino acids. Trimming took 1 base from V and 1 from J; bases not matched to a gene: 13. In nucleotides, the CDR3 is TGCAGCGTTGAAGGTCCGGGGGGTGGTAGGTTGTCCTACAATGAGCAGTTCTTC. Translation: CSVEGPGGGRLSYNEQFF.

The chain couples TRBV29-1 to TRBJ1-1, with TRBD1 matching over 8 bases. J gave up 11 bases and V 6 bases, and 14 bases lay outside the gene matches. This CDR3 is 13 amino acids long. Germline V lookup: CDR1 SQVTM, CDR2 ANQGSEA. The CDR3 sequence: CSVEGQAISRAFF. The CDR3 bases are TGCAGCGTAGAGGGACAGGCAATCAGTAGGGCTTTCTTT.

The chain links TRBV14 to TRBJ2-7; the match to TRBD1 covers 11 bases. V shed 2 bases and J 4 bases; nucleotides not matched to a gene: 7. This CDR3 spans 16 amino acids. Germline loops: CDR1 SGHDN, CDR2 FVKESK. The CDR3 sequence is CASSQRTGGGKYEQYF. In nucleotides, the CDR3 is TGTGCCAGCAGCCAAAGGACAGGGGGCGGGAAATACGAGCAGTACTTC.

J is TRBJ2-4 and V is TRBV6-1; 7 bases line up with TRBD2. The ends lost 2 bases at V and 3 bases at J; junction bases unmatched: 1. The CDR3 extends over 14 amino acids. Looked up from germline, CDR1 is MNHNS and CDR2 is SASEGT. CDR3: CASSERGVKNIQYF. The CDR3 nucleotides read TGTGCCAGCAGTGAACGGGGGGTCAAAAACATTCAGTACTTC.